This is a list of T cell receptor beta chains from one sample in a study of Ad26.COV2.S vaccination and SARS-CoV-2 variants. TCRdb's table, derived via immunoSEQ multiplex PCR, lists solely in-frame clones and lacks some. Here the sample spans under 600,000 clones, roughly 87% being singletons. The sample was peripheral blood, taken in a trial of Ad26.COV2.S vaccine versus placebo. Source of these receptors: a person aged 18-65 years who received the Ad26.COV2.S COVID-19 vaccine or a placebo. CDR3s include the opening cysteine and the closing phenylalanine or tryptophan. The D gene is left open where the match is weak. Not every row has a clone size; where given, it reads once, few, many or a size class.

J,D,size,V,CDR3,DNA
TRBJ1-1,TRBD1,.,TRBV7-9,CASSLSGQGEAFF,TGTGCCAGCAGCTTGTCCGGACAGGGGGAAGCTTTCTTT
TRBJ2-7,.,.,TRBV28,CASSLPRDGRNEQYF,TGTGCCAGCAGTTTACCGCGGGACGGAAGGAACGAGCAGTACTTC
TRBJ2-5,.,.,TRBV14,CASSRREMHGETQYF,TGTGCCAGCAGCCGACGGGAGATGCACGGAGAGACCCAGTACTTC
TRBJ1-5,.,few,TRBV19,CASTPQTDSNQPQHF,TGTGCCAGTACCCCACAGACGGACAGCAATCAGCCCCAGCATTTT
TRBJ2-2,.,few,TRBV18,CASSLHGGINTGELFF,TGTGCCAGCTCACTACACGGAGGGATTAACACCGGGGAGCTGTTTTTT
TRBJ1-5,.,.,TRBV6-6,CASTPGHGPHQPQHF,TGTGCCAGCACCCCGGGACACGGACCTCATCAGCCCCAGCATTTT
TRBJ2-1,TRBD2,few,TRBV5-1,CASMLAGGGEQFF,TGCGCCAGCATGCTAGCGGGGGGTGGTGAGCAGTTCTTC
TRBJ1-3,.,.,TRBV30,CAWTGLQGRSGNTIYF,TGTGCCTGGACGGGGCTACAGGGTAGATCTGGAAACACCATATATTTT
TRBJ2-1,.,.,TRBV19,CASSIGATGHNEQFF,TGTGCCAGTAGTATTGGGGCTACGGGCCACAATGAGCAGTTCTTC
TRBJ2-1,.,.,TRBV4-1,CASSQVLGGDKQFF,TGCGCCAGCAGCCAGGTATTGGGGGGGGACAAGCAGTTCTTC
TRBJ1-2,.,.,TRBV7-9,CASSLGYRNYGYTF,TGTGCCAGCAGCTTAGGTTACAGAAACTATGGCTACACCTTC
TRBJ1-1,.,.,TRBV19,CASSWTNTEAFF,TGTGCCAGTAGTTGGACGAACACTGAAGCTTTCTTT
TRBJ1-4,.,.,TRBV30,CAWSVGWGVGNEKLFF,TGTGCCTGGAGTGTAGGGTGGGGCGTCGGTAATGAAAAACTGTTTTTT
TRBJ1-2,.,.,TRBV3-1/TRBV3-2,CASSQVPGVYGYTF,TGTGCCAGCAGCCAAGTTCCCGGGGTCTACGGCTACACCTTC
TRBJ2-7,.,.,TRBV5-1,CASSGAPYEQYF,TGCGCCAGCAGCGGGGCTCCCTACGAGCAGTACTTC
TRBJ2-3,.,.,TRBV10-3,CAISEGQGLGTQYF,TGTGCCATCAGTGAGGGACAGGGACTAGGAACGCAGTATTTT
TRBJ1-3,TRBD1,few,TRBV6-5,CASRLGQIGNTIYF,TGTGCCAGCAGGTTGGGACAGATCGGCAACACCATATATTTT
TRBJ1-3,.,.,TRBV30,CAWSAVVSGNTIYF,TGTGCCTGGAGTGCCGTAGTATCTGGAAACACCATATATTTT
TRBJ1-2,.,once,TRBV6-5,CASSYSPLYGYTF,TGTGCCAGCAGTTACTCGCCCCTGTATGGCTACACCTTC
TRBJ1-2,.,.,TRBV27,CASSLDGPYGYTF,TGTGCCAGCAGTTTGGACGGCCCTTATGGCTACACCTTC
TRBJ2-5,.,.,TRBV28,CASSKGGIRETQYF,TGTGCCAGCAGTAAAGGGGGGATCAGAGAGACCCAGTACTTC
TRBJ1-5,.,.,TRBV6-6,CASSYLRQGNQPQHF,TGTGCCAGCAGTTACTTGAGACAGGGCAATCAGCCCCAGCATTTT
TRBJ2-5,.,.,TRBV7-2,CASSLGDQGVGETQYF,TGTGCCAGCAGCTTAGGGGACCAGGGTGTGGGTGAGACCCAGTACTTC
TRBJ1-3,.,.,TRBV4-2,CASSQPTASSSGNTIYF,TGTGCCAGCAGCCAACCGACAGCCTCGAGCTCTGGAAACACCATATATTTT
TRBJ2-1,.,.,TRBV7-9,CASSSGSRYNEQFF,TGTGCCAGCAGCTCTGGGTCTCGGTACAATGAGCAGTTCTTC
TRBJ2-7,TRBD1,.,TRBV18,CASSRGGQGGEQYF,TGTGCCAGCTCGCGCGGCGGACAGGGCGGGGAGCAGTACTTC
TRBJ2-1,.,.,TRBV18,CASSPPSTVNEQFF,TGTGCCAGCTCACCACCATCGACAGTTAATGAGCAGTTCTTC
TRBJ2-1,TRBD1,.,TRBV5-1,CASSPDRGNGEQFF,TGCGCCAGCAGCCCGGACAGGGGGAACGGTGAGCAGTTCTTC